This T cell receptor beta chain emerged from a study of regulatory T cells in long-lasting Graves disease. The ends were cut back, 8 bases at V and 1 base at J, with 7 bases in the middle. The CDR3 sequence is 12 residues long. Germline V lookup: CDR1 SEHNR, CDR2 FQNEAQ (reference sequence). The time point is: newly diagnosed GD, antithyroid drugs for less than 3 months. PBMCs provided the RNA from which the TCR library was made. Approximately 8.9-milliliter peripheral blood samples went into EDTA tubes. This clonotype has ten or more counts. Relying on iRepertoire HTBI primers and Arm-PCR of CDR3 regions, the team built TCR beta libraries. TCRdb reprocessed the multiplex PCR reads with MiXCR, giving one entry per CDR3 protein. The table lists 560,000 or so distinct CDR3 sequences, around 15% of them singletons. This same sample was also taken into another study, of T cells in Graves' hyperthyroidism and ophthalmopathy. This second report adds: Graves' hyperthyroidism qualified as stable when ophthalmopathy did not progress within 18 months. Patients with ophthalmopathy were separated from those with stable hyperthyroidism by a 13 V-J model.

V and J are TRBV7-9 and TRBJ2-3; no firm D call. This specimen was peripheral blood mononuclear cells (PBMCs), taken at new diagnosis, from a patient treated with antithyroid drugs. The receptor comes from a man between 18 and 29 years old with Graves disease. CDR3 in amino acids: CASATGTDTQYF. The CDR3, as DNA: TGTGCCAGCGCTACCGGCACAGATACGCAGTATTTT.